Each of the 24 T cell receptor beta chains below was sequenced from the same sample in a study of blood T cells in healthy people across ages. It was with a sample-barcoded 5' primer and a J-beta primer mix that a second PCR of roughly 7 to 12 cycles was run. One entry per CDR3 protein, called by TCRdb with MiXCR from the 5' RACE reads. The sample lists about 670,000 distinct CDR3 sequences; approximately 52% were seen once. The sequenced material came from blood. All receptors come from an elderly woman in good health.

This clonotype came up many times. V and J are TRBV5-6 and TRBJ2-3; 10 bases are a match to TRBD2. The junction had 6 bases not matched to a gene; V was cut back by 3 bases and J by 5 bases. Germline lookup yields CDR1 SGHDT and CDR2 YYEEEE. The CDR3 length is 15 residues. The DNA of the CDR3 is TGTGCCAGCAGCTCCCAGCGGGGGGGCGGAGATACGCAGTATTTT. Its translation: CASSSQRGGGDTQYF.

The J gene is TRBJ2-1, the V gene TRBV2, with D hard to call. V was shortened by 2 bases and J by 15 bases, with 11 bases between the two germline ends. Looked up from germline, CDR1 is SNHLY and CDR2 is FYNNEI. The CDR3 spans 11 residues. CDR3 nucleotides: TGTGCCAGCAGTGAATCTGCGAGTAGGTTCTTC. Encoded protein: CASSESASRFF.

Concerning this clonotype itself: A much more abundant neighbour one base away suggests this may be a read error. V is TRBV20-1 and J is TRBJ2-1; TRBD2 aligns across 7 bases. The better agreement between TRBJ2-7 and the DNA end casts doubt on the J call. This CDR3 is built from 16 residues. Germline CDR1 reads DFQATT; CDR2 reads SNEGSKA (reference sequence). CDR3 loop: CSARVQLAQRYNEQYF. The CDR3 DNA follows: TGCAGTGCTAGAGTCCAACTAGCGCAACGTTACAATGAGCAGTACTTC.

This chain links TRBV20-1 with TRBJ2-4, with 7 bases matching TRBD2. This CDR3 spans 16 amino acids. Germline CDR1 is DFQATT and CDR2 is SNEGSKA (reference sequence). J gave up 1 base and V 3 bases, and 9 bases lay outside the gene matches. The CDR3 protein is CSARESGRVAKNIQYF. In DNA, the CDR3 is TGCAGTGCTAGGGAGTCTGGGAGGGTTGCCAAAAACATTCAGTACTTC.

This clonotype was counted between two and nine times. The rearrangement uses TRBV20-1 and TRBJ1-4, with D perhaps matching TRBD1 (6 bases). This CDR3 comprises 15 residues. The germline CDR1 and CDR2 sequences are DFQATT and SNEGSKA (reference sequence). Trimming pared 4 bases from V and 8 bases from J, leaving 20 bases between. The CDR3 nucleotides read TGCAGTGCTACGGACGGCCGGCAGGGACACGAAAAACTGTTTTTT. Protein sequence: CSATDGRQGHEKLFF.

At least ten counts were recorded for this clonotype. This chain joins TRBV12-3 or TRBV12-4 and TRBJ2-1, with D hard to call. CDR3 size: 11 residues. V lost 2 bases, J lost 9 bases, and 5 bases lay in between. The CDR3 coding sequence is TGTGCCAGCAGTTTACTCCGTGAGCAGTTCTTC. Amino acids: CASSLLREQFF.

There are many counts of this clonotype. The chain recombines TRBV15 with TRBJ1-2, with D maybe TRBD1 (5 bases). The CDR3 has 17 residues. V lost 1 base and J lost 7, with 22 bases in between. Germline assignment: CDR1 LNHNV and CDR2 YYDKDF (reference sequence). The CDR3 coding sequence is TGTGCCACCAGCAGAGCTCCCGGGACGTCTGCAGAGGGTGGCTACACCTTC. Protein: CATSRAPGTSAEGGYTF. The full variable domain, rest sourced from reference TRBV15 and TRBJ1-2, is DAMVIQNPRYQVTQFGKPVTLSCSQTLNHNVMYWYQQKSSQAPKLLFHYYDKDFNNEADTPDNFQSRRPNTSFCFLDIRSPGLGDTAMYLCATSRAPGTSAEGGYTFGSGTRLTVV.

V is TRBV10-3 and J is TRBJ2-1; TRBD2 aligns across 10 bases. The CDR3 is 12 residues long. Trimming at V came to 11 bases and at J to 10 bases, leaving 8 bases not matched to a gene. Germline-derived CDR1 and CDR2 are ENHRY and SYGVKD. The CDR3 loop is CAVRTSGYEQFF. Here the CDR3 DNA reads TGTGCCGTAAGGACTAGCGGATACGAGCAGTTCTTC.

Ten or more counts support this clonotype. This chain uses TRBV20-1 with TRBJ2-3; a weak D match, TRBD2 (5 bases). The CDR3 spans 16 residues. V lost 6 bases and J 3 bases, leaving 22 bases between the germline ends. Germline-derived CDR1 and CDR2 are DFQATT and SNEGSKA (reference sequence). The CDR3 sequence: CSAPPMERFTTDTQYF. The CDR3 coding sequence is TGCAGTGCCCCCCCCATGGAGCGGTTTACGACAGATACGCAGTATTTT.

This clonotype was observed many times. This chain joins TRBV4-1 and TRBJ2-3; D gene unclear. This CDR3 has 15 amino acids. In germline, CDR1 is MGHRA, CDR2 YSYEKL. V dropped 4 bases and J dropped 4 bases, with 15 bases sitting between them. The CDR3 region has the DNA TGCGCCAGCAGCCTAACGGACGTGGGCCCAGATACGCAGTATTTT. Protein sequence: CASSLTDVGPDTQYF.

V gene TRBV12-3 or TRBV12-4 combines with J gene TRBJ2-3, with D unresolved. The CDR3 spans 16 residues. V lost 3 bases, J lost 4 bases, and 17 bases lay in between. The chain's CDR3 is CASSFWSRGSADTQYF. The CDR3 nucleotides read TGTGCCAGCAGTTTCTGGTCTAGAGGCAGCGCAGATACGCAGTATTTT.

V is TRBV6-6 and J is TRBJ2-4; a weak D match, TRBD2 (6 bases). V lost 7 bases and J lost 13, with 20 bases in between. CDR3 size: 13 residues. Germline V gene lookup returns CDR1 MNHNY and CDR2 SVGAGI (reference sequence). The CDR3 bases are TGTGCCAGCACCCCCCTTGGGGCGGGGAAGCAGTACTTC. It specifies CASTPLGAGKQYF.

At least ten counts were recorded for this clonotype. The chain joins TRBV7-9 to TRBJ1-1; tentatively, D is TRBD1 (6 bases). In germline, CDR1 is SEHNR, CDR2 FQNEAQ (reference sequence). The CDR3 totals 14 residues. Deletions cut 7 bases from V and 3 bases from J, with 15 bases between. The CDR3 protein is CASNPGGFDTEAFF. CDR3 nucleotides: TGTGCCAGCAACCCGGGGGGCTTCGACACTGAAGCTTTCTTT.

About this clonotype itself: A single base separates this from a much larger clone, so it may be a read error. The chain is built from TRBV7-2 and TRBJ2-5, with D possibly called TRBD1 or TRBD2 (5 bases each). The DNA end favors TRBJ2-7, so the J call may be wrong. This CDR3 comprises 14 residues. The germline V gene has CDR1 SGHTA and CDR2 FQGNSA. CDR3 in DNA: TGTGCCAGCAGCATAGTTTGGGGACCCTCCGAGCAGTACTTC. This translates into CASSIVWGPSEQYF.

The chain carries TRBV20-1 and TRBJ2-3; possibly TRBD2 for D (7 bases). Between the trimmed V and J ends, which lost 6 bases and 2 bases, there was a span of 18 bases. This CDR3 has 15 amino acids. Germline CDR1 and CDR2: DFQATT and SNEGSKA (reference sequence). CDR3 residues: CSAEPAGHVTDTQYF. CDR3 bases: TGCAGTGCCGAACCAGCGGGACATGTCACAGATACGCAGTATTTT.

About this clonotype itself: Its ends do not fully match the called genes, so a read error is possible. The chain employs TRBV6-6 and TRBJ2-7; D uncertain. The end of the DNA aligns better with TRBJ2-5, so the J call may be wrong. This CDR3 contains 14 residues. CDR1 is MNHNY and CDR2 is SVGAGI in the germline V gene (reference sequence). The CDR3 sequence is CAGSRSLPRETQYF. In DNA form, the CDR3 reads TGTGCCGGCAGTAGGAGCCTTCCACGGGAGACCCAGTACTTC.

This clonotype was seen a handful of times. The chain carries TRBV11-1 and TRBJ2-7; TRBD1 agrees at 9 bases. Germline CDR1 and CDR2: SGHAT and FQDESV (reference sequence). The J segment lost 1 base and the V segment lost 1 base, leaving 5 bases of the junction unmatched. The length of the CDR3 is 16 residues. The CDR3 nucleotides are TGTGCCAGCAGCTTAGTCGGACAGGGGTCGTCCTACGAGCAGTACTTC. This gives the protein CASSLVGQGSSYEQYF.

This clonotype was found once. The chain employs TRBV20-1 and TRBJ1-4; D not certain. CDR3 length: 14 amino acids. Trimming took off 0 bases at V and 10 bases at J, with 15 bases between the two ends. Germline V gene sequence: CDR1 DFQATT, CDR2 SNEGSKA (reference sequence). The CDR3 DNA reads TGCAGTGCTAGAGACACCGGTATGGGCCGAAAACTGTTTTTT. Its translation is CSARDTGMGRKLFF.

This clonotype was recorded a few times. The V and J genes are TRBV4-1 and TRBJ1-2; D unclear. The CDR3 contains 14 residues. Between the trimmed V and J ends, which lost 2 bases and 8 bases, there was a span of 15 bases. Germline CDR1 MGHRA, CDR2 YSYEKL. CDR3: CASSQPFERRGYTF. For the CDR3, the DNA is TGCGCCAGCAGCCAACCATTCGAACGGCGGGGCTACACCTTC.

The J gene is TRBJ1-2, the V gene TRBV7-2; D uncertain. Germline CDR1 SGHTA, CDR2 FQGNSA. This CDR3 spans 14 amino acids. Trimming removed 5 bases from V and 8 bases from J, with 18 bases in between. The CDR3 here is CASSPNPGVRGYTF. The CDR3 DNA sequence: TGTGCCAGCAGCCCAAACCCCGGGGTGAGGGGCTACACCTTC.

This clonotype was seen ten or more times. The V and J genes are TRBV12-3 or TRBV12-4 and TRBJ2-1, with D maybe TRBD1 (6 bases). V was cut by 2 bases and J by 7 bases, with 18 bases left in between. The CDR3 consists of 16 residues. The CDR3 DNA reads TGTGCCAGCAGTTTATTGGGCACAGGGAGAAAAAATGAGCAGTTCTTC. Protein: CASSLLGTGRKNEQFF.

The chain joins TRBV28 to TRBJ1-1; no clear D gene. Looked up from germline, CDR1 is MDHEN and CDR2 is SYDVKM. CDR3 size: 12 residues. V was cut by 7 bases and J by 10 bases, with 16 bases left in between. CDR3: CASTSTRTLAFF. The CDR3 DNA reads TGTGCCAGCACCTCGACTAGGACCCTAGCTTTCTTT. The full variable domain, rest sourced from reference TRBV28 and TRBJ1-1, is DVKVTQSSRYLVKRTGEKVFLECVQDMDHENMFWYRQDPGLGLRLIYFSYDVKMKEKGDIPEGYSVSREKKERFSLILESASTNQTSMYLCASTSTRTLAFFGQGTRLTVV.

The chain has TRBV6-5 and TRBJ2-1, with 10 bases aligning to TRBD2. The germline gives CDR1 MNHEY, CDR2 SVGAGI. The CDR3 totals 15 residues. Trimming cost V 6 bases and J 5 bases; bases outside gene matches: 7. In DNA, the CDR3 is TGTGCCAGCAGCCCTAGCGGGGGTCAACACAATGAGCAGTTCTTC. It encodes CASSPSGGQHNEQFF.

The CDR3 nucleotides are TGTGCCAGCAGCCAAGATGCTAGCGGGGGGGCCAATGAGCAGTTCTTC. Its translation: CASSQDASGGANEQFF. The rearrangement links TRBV4-2 to TRBJ2-1; 12 bases match TRBD2. The J segment lost 6 bases and the V segment lost 0 bases, leaving 3 bases of the junction unmatched. The germline gives CDR1 LGHNA, CDR2 YNFKEQ. The CDR3 runs 16 residues.